These T cell receptor beta chains were read from a single sample in a study of T-cell memory formation after mild COVID-19. Each CDR3 protein is one row after TCRdb ran MiXCR on the 5' RACE reads. The profile shows 550,000 to 700,000 distinct CDR3 sequences, roughly 17% of them singletons. The sequencing input was PBMCs or a T cell subset sorted from them (not recorded which). The receptors stem from an adult woman who had mild COVID-19 (a few samples of this study predate the infection). Cell type and time point are not known. Both conserved end residues are trimmed from each CDR3. The order of the fields is J gene, V gene, CDR3 protein.

J: TRBJ2-3
V: TRBV7-2
CDR3: ASSLGQGIDTQY

J: TRBJ1-1
V: TRBV9
CDR3: ASSPYSTPNTEAF

J: TRBJ1-1
V: TRBV6-1
CDR3: ASSQRGQGNTEAF

J: TRBJ1-6
V: TRBV18
CDR3: ASSPAGNSPLH

J: TRBJ2-7
V: TRBV20-1
CDR3: SARDPLGQGGYEQY

J: TRBJ2-2
V: TRBV3-1
CDR3: ASSQLLAGAEPGELF

J: TRBJ2-2
V: TRBV5-1
CDR3: ASSLWRSDTGELF

J: TRBJ2-1
V: TRBV5-1
CDR3: ASSLVASGNQQF

J: TRBJ1-1
V: TRBV20-1
CDR3: SAAPSGRVNTEAF

J: TRBJ1-3
V: TRBV6-5
CDR3: ASSYSVASGNTIY

J: TRBJ2-1
V: TRBV5-1
CDR3: ASSASGAYNEQF

J: TRBJ1-4
V: TRBV7-2
CDR3: ASSARDRAATNEKLF

J: TRBJ2-3
V: TRBV2
CDR3: ASSPDRNTDTQY

J: TRBJ2-1
V: TRBV12-3/TRBV12-4
CDR3: ASSFRRDNEQF

J: TRBJ1-2
V: TRBV7-9
CDR3: ASSGSDGNYGYT

J: TRBJ2-1
V: TRBV4-2
CDR3: ASSQDLLAGGPSYKEQF

J: TRBJ2-2
V: TRBV5-1
CDR3: ASRMGTDNTGELF